These 4 T cell receptor beta chains came from one sample sequenced in a study of shared clonotypes between healthy human individuals. The table came from immunoSEQ multiplex PCR; TCRdb's copy has only in-frame clones and leaves some out. The sample includes about 2 million clones, roughly 94% of them seen just once. Sample: naive CD4+ T cells sorted from blood. Subset defined: CD45RA+ positively selected. These receptors originate from a man between 18 and 29 years old in good health.

The rearrangement uses TRBV5-4 and TRBJ2-5; perhaps TRBD2 as D (5 bases). V was trimmed by 4 bases and J by 5 bases, leaving 18 bases between them. The CDR3 extends over 15 amino acids. The germline CDR1 and CDR2 sequences are SGHNT and YYREEE (reference sequence). The CDR3 DNA follows: TGTGCCAGCAGCCCCCCAAGTTCCGGCGGGGAGACCCAGTACTTC. Its translation: CASSPPSSGGETQYF.

The rearrangement links TRBV7-9 to TRBJ2-7, with D perhaps TRBD1 or TRBD2 (5 bases each). The germline V gene has CDR1 SEHNR and CDR2 FQNEAQ (reference sequence). CDR3 length: 16 residues. Trimming took off 1 base at V and 1 base at J, with 14 bases between the two ends. Here the CDR3 reads CASSLVRGRESYEQYF. The CDR3 region has the DNA TGTGCCAGCAGCTTAGTTCGGGGCAGGGAGTCCTACGAGCAGTACTTC.

The chain couples TRBV10-1 to TRBJ2-5, with 10 bases lining up with TRBD1. The CDR3 covers 15 residues. Germline CDR1 and CDR2: WNHNN and SYGVQD (reference sequence). The trim removed 5 bases at V and 4 bases at J, leaving 7 bases unmatched. CDR3 amino acids: CASSRDRGVGETQYF. Here the CDR3 DNA reads TGCGCCAGCAGTCGGGACAGGGGAGTCGGAGAGACCCAGTACTTC.

The rearrangement uses TRBV10-1 and TRBJ2-2; 12 nucleotides align to TRBD2. V lost 8 bases and J lost 7; bases outside the gene matches: 5. CDR1 WNHNN and CDR2 SYGVQD come from the germline V gene (reference sequence). This CDR3 is built from 14 residues. The CDR3 DNA reads as TGCGCCAGCGGAGGACTAGCGGGAAACGGGGAGCTGTTTTTT. It yields the protein CASGGLAGNGELFF.